This entry describes one T cell receptor beta chain. What it binds is unknown. These data come from a study of early T cells in non-severe SARS-CoV-2 infection. About the research overall: Sequencing of unsorted whole blood was done on bulk RNA, leaving chains unpaired.

Germline V lookup: CDR1 SNHLY, CDR2 FYNNEI. V lost 6 bases, J lost 6 bases, and 1 base stayed unmatched. The CDR3 spans 11 residues. Separate cDNA molecules each had unique molecular identifiers attached to them. TCRdb used MiXCR to reprocess the 5' RACE reads, holding one entry per CDR3 protein. Of tens of thousands of distinct CDR3 sequences in the sample, 4% to 5.5% were seen once. The study's findings and limits: Missing private and CD4 specificities, VDJdb matching favored anti-spike CD8 responses.

Sequencing was carried out using whole blood. The TCR comes from an adult who was a healthcare worker with PCR-confirmed SARS-CoV-2 infection or an uninfected control (not recorded which). The chain has TRBV2 and TRBJ2-7; 8 nucleotides line up with TRBD2. This CDR3 is CASRLAVEQYF. CDR3 nucleotide sequence: TGTGCCAGCAGACTAGCGGTCGAGCAGTACTTC.